The sequence of this TCR beta chain was determined in a study of CD8 T cells in Susac syndrome. General study results and limits: By the study's own acknowledgment, its TCR sequencing and HLA analysis included relatively few individuals.

The V gene lost 1 base and the J gene lost 10 bases, with 16 bases spanning the gap. This CDR3 is 14 amino acids long. From germline, CDR1 is LGHDT and CDR2 YNNKEL (reference sequence). To note about this clonotype: Its antigen remains unidentified.

It was with random hexamers that roughly 0.5 to 1 ug RNA was reverse transcribed. Amplification of TCR beta CDR3 across 54 Vbeta and 13 Jbeta was performed with immunoSEQ multiplex PCR. TCRdb analysed the immunoSEQ multiplex PCR reads with MiXCR anew, one entry per CDR3 protein. Of about 200,000 distinct CDR3 sequences listed, nearly 95% were seen once; the top ten hold roughly 0.088%. Sequencing of TCR beta was performed on blood CD8+ and CD4+ T cells. The patients who served as multiple sclerosis controls were treatment-naive and had stable or active relapsing-remitting disease that fulfilled the revised McDonald criteria.

J is TRBJ1-2 and V is TRBV3-1, with D possibly matching TRBD1 (5 bases). This receptor was obtained from a human donor with multiple sclerosis. Sequencing was done on a sample of CD4+ T cells from PBMCs. CDR3 region: CASSQARSAGHYTF. Written as DNA, the CDR3 is TGTGCCAGCAGCCAAGCAAGATCAGCGGGGCACTACACCTTC.